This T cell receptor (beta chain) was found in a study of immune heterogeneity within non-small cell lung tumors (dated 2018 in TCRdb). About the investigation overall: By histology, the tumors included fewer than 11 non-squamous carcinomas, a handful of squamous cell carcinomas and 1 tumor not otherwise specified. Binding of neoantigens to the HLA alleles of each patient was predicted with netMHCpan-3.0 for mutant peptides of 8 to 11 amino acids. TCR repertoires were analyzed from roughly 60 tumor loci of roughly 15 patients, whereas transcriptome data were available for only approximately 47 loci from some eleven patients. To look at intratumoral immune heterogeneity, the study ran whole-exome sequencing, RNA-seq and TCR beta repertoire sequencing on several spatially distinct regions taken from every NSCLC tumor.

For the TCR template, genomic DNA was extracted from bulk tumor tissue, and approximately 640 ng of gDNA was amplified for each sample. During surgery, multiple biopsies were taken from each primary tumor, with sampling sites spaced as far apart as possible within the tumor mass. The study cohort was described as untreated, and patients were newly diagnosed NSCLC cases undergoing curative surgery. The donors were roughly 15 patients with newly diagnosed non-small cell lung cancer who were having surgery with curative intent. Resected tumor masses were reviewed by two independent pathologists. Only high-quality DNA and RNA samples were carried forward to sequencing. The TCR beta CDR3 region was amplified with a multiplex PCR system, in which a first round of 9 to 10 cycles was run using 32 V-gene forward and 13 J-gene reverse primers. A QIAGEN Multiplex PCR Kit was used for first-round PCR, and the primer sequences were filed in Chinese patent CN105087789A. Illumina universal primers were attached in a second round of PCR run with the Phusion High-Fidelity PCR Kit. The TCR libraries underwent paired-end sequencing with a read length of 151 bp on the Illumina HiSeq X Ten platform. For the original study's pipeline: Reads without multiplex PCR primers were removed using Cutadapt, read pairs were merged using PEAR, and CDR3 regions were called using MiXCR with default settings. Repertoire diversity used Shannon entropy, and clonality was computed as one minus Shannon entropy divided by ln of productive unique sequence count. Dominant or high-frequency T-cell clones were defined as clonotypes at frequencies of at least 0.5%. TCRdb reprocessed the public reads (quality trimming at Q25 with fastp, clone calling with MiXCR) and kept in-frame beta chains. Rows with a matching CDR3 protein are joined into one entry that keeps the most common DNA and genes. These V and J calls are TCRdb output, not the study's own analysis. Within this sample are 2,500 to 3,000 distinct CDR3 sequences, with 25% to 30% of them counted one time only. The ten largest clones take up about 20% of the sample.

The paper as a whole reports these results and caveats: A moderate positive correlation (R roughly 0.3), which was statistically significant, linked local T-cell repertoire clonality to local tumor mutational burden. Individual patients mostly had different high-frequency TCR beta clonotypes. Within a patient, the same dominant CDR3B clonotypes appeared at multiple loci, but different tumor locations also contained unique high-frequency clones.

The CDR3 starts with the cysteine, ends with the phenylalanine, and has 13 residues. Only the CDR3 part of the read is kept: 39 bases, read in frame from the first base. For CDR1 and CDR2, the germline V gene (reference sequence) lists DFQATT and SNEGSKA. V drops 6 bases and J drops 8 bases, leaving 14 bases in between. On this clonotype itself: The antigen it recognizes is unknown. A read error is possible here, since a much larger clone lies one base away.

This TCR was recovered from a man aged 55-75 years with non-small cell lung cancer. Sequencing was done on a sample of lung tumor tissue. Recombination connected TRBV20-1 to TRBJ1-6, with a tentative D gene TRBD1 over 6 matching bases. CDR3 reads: CSATMAGDSPLHF. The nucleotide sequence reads TGCAGTGCAACCATGGCAGGGGATTCACCCCTCCACTTT.